These 30 T cell receptor beta chains came from one sample sequenced in a study of PD-L1 blockade in urothelial cancer. Time point here: pretreatment peripheral blood. The repertoire was sequenced with immunoSEQ multiplex PCR; TCRdb's copy has only in-frame clones and lacks some. The sample includes roughly 130,000 clones, around 84% of them seen just once. This material consisted of PBMCs, taken around atezolizumab (anti-PD-L1) treatment. These receptors originate from a man aged 50 or older with urothelial cancer.

This sequence joins TRBV19 and TRBJ1-6; tentative D call: TRBD1 (5 bases). The CDR3 is made up of 17 amino acids. V lost 7 bases, J lost 0 bases, and 16 bases lay in between. Per germline, CDR1 LNHDA and CDR2 SQIVND (reference sequence). The CDR3 here is CASTQDAGGSYNSPLHF. The CDR3 DNA is TGTGCCAGTACCCAAGACGCCGGGGGCTCCTATAATTCACCCCTCCACTTT. Complete variable domain (other parts from reference TRBV19 and TRBJ1-6): DGGITQSPKYLFRKEGQNVTLSCEQNLNHDAMYWYRQDPGQGLRLIYYSQIVNDFQKGDIAEGYSVSREKKESFPLTVTSAQKNPTAFYLCASTQDAGGSYNSPLHFGNGTRLTVT.

The chain joins TRBV5-1 to TRBJ2-3, with no clear D. CDR1 is SGHRS, CDR2 YFSETQ, per germline. CDR3 length equals 14 residues. The V end was cut by 1 base, the J end by 5 bases, with 11 bases between. The CDR3 loop reads CASSLSRFLDTQYF. In DNA form, the CDR3 reads TGCGCCAGCAGCTTGTCTAGATTCCTAGATACGCAGTATTTT.

This clone was observed once. In nucleotides, the CDR3 is TGCGCCAGCAGTCAATCCGGTTTTCCGCCGAACAGTTCGTACGAGCAGTACTTC. Amino acid sequence: CASSQSGFPPNSSYEQYF. The rearrangement joins TRBV23-1 to TRBJ2-7; no reliable D call. TRBV23-1 is an open reading frame, and its role is uncertain. Trimming took 0 bases from V and 4 from J, leaving 22 bases between them. This CDR3 spans 18 amino acids.

This clone was observed a single time. This chain joins TRBV29-1 and TRBJ1-2; possible D gene TRBD1, 6 bases. The CDR3 loop spans 12 amino acids. Trimming cost V 2 bases and J 2 bases, with 6 bases left between them. Germline V gene data show CDR1 as SQVTM and CDR2 as ANQGSEA. The CDR3 region is CSVETGNYGYTF. DNA for the CDR3: TGCAGCGTTGAAACAGGGAACTATGGCTACACCTTC.

The rearrangement links TRBV19 to TRBJ1-5; TRBD1 matches at 9 bases. The germline V gene encodes CDR1 LNHDA and CDR2 SQIVND (reference sequence). V shed 6 bases and J 6 bases; nucleotides not matched to a gene: 3. The CDR3 loop spans 13 amino acids. This CDR3 is CASRVDRGQPQHF. The CDR3, as DNA: TGTGCCAGTAGAGTGGACAGGGGTCAGCCCCAGCATTTT.

This clone was seen only once. The chain joins TRBV5-4 to TRBJ1-6; possible D gene TRBD1, 5 bases. Trimming pared 3 bases from V and 6 bases from J, leaving 13 bases between. CDR1 and CDR2 (germline): SGHNT, YYREEE (reference sequence). The CDR3 loop spans 15 amino acids. The CDR3 DNA is TGTGCCAGCAGCTCTACGGACACGTTTAATTCACCCCTCCACTTT. Translating gives CASSSTDTFNSPLHF.

The chain combines TRBV5-4 with TRBJ2-5; the match to TRBD2 covers 12 bases. There are 15 residues in the CDR3. The V gene end was trimmed by 6 bases and the J gene end by 5 bases; junction bases not matched to a gene: 8. The germline V gene has CDR1 SGHNT and CDR2 YYREEE (reference sequence). This CDR3 reads CASTSRLAGDETQYF. In DNA, the CDR3 is TGTGCCAGCACCTCGCGACTAGCGGGAGACGAGACCCAGTACTTC.

V and J are TRBV11-2 and TRBJ2-7; 10 bases are shared with TRBD2. Looked up from germline, CDR1 is SGHAT and CDR2 is FQNNGV. The V segment lost 5 bases and the J segment 7 bases; nucleotides outside the gene matches: 11. There are 15 residues in the CDR3. CDR3 sequence: CASSLPSSGRGEQYF. Here the CDR3 DNA reads TGTGCCAGCAGCCTACCCTCTAGCGGGAGAGGGGAGCAGTACTTC.

The chain couples TRBV5-4 to TRBJ2-7; 11 positions agree with TRBD2. Germline V gene data show CDR1 as SGHNT and CDR2 as YYREEE (reference sequence). This CDR3 region has 15 residues. With 3 bases clipped from V and 4 bases from J, the junction kept 6 bases outside the gene matches. The CDR3: CASSSRLAGKYEQYF. In DNA, the CDR3 is TGTGCCAGCAGCTCGAGACTAGCGGGAAAATACGAGCAGTACTTC.

This sequence joins TRBV6-5 and TRBJ2-7; TRBD2 matches 9 bases. Per germline, CDR1 MNHEY and CDR2 SVGAGI. This CDR3 is 15 amino acids long. J lost 7 bases, V lost 6 bases, and 13 bases had no gene match. CDR3 sequence: CASSLRAAGGHEQYF. The CDR3 nucleotides read TGTGCCAGCAGCCTCCGGGCGGCGGGAGGGCATGAGCAGTACTTC.

The chain is built from TRBV5-1 and TRBJ2-5; 11 nucleotides agree with TRBD2. This CDR3 contains 15 residues. Germline-derived CDR1 and CDR2 are SGHRS and YFSETQ. J gave up 4 bases and V 4 bases, and 6 bases lay outside the gene matches. The CDR3: CASSPGLAERETQYF. The CDR3 region has the DNA TGCGCCAGCAGCCCGGGACTAGCGGAGAGAGAGACCCAGTACTTC.

This clone was recorded once. V usage is TRBV28 and J usage is TRBJ2-7; 7 nucleotides agree with TRBD2. Per the germline V gene, CDR1 is MDHEN and CDR2 is SYDVKM. This CDR3 spans 13 amino acids. The V segment lost 7 bases and the J segment 5 bases; nucleotides outside the gene matches: 8. Written as DNA, the CDR3 is TGTGCCAGCAAGGGGAGGGCGGTCAACGAGCAGTACTTC. Translation gives CASKGRAVNEQYF.

CDR3 residues: CASSTPGLQETQYF. CDR3 bases: TGTGCCAGTAGTACCCCGGGACTACAAGAGACCCAGTACTTC. The chain combines TRBV19 with TRBJ2-5, with 7 bases matching TRBD2. CDR1 and CDR2 from the germline V gene are LNHDA and SQIVND (reference sequence). The CDR3 length is 14 residues. V dropped 4 bases and J dropped 2; count of bases not matched to a gene: 4.

The chain carries TRBV15 and TRBJ1-5; 7 positions match TRBD1. This CDR3 has 14 amino acids. The ends lost 3 bases at V and 4 bases at J; junction bases unmatched: 3. CDR1 and CDR2 from the germline V gene are LNHNV and YYDKDF (reference sequence). CDR3 loop: CATSSTGANQPQHF. The CDR3 DNA is TGTGCCACCAGCAGTACAGGGGCGAATCAGCCCCAGCATTTT.

The chain is built from TRBV11-3 and TRBJ2-3, with 9 bases aligning to TRBD1. V lost 5 bases, J lost 2 bases, and 5 bases stayed unmatched. The CDR3 has 15 residues. Germline V gene sequence: CDR1 SGHNT, CDR2 YENEEA. DNA of the CDR3: TGTGCCAGCAGCCCGGGACAGGGCCTCACAGATACGCAGTATTTT. Translated, it gives CASSPGQGLTDTQYF.

The chain uses TRBV27 and TRBJ1-5; 11 bases are a match to TRBD1. This CDR3 comprises 15 residues. Germline V gene sequence: CDR1 MNHEY, CDR2 SMNVEV (reference sequence). J was trimmed by 5 bases and V by 5 bases; bases with no gene match: 5. CDR3 coding DNA: TGTGCCAGCAGTCCCGGGACAGGGGGGGATCAGCCCCAGCATTTT. Translating gives CASSPGTGGDQPQHF.

This clone has just a few counts. The genes are TRBV19 and TRBJ1-2; D remains ambiguous. CDR1 LNHDA and CDR2 SQIVND come from the germline V gene (reference sequence). V lost 6 bases to trimming and J lost 4 bases, with 6 bases between them. The CDR3 is 11 amino acids. This CDR3 is CASRVGYGYTF. CDR3 nucleotides: TGTGCCAGTAGGGTCGGCTATGGCTACACCTTC.

This chain connects TRBV5-5 to TRBJ1-2; 8 bases align to TRBD1. CDR1 is SGHKS and CDR2 is YYEKEE in the germline V gene (reference sequence). Unmatched junction bases numbered 10, after V lost 4 bases and J lost 8 bases. The CDR3 loop spans 14 amino acids. The chain's CDR3 is CASSNEQGDRGYTF. CDR3 DNA sequence: TGTGCCAGCAGCAATGAACAGGGGGATAGGGGCTACACCTTC. The full variable domain, with the rest looked up from reference TRBV5-5 and TRBJ1-2, is DAGVTQSPTHLIKTRGQQVTLRCSPISGHKSVSWYQQVLGQGPQFIFQYYEKEERGRGNFPDRFSARQFPNYSSELNVNALLLGDSALYLCASSNEQGDRGYTFGSGTRLTVV.

The chain uses TRBV7-3 and TRBJ2-6, with D possibly being TRBD1 (5 bases). Germline V gene data show CDR1 as SGHTA and CDR2 as FQGTGA. V lost 5 bases, J lost 0 bases, and 8 bases lay in between. This CDR3 comprises 15 residues. This CDR3 reads CASSPQGSGANVLTF. The CDR3, as DNA: TGTGCCAGCAGCCCGCAGGGCTCTGGGGCCAACGTCCTGACTTTC.

This rearrangement joins TRBV5-1 to TRBJ2-2; 9 bases map to TRBD1. The CDR3 totals 14 residues. Germline CDR1 is SGHRS and CDR2 is YFSETQ. V was clipped by 4 bases and J by 7 bases; unmatched bases: 5. The CDR3 bases are TGCGCCAGCAGCCGGGACAGGGAGGGCGGGGAGCTGTTTTTT. Amino acids: CASSRDREGGELFF.

This clone showed up just once. The chain employs TRBV28 and TRBJ2-1; 7 bases are a match to TRBD2. V dropped 7 bases and J dropped 5; count of bases not matched to a gene: 8. Germline CDR1 reads MDHEN; CDR2 reads SYDVKM. This CDR3 has 14 amino acids. This CDR3 is CASKVAGENNEQFF. CDR3 sequence (DNA): TGTGCCAGCAAAGTCGCGGGAGAAAACAATGAGCAGTTCTTC.

The V gene is TRBV27, the J gene TRBJ2-5; 8 positions match TRBD2. CDR3 length equals 15 residues. Germline V CDR1 and CDR2: MNHEY, SMNVEV (reference sequence). V lost 2 bases to trimming and J lost 4 bases; unmatched junction nucleotides: 6. The CDR3 here is CASSLAAGGPETQYF. The CDR3 coding sequence is TGTGCCAGCAGTTTAGCGGCGGGAGGCCCAGAGACCCAGTACTTC.

The gene calls are TRBV27 and TRBJ2-3; D unclear. V lost 3 bases to trimming and J lost 3 bases, with 13 bases between them. There are 15 residues in the CDR3. Germline loops: CDR1 MNHEY, CDR2 SMNVEV (reference sequence). CDR3 amino acids: CASSLRPGFTDTQYF. The DNA for the CDR3 is TGTGCCAGCAGTTTGCGGCCTGGATTTACAGATACGCAGTATTTT.

V usage is TRBV28 and J usage is TRBJ1-2, with D uncertain. The germline CDR1 and CDR2 sequences are MDHEN and SYDVKM. The V end was cut by 8 bases, the J end by 4 bases, with 14 bases between. The CDR3 is 13 amino acids. The CDR3 region has the DNA TGTGCCAGCGGAGGAGAGGGTGGCTATGGCTACACCTTC. Protein product: CASGGEGGYGYTF.

The chain links TRBV30 to TRBJ2-7; TRBD1 matches at 7 bases. Germline CDR1 reads GTSNPN; CDR2 reads SVGIG (reference sequence). J gave up 2 bases and V 1 base, and 14 bases lay outside the gene matches. CDR3 length: 17 amino acids. This chain's CDR3 is CAWSGGWGQSITYEQYF. Written as DNA, the CDR3 is TGTGCCTGGAGTGGGGGCTGGGGACAGAGTATAACCTACGAGCAGTACTTC.

V usage is TRBV4-2 and J usage is TRBJ2-1; 7 bases align to TRBD1. CDR1 is LGHNA, CDR2 YNFKEQ, per germline. CDR3 length equals 12 residues. With 4 bases clipped from V and 10 bases from J, the junction kept 4 bases outside the gene matches. The DNA for the CDR3 is TGTGCCAGCAGCCTACAGGGGCAGGAGCAGTTCTTC. It specifies CASSLQGQEQFF.

This clone was counted between two and nine times. V and J are TRBV4-1 and TRBJ1-6; 7 nucleotides line up with TRBD1. CDR1 and CDR2 (germline): MGHRA, YSYEKL. CDR3 length equals 17 residues. Losses at the gene ends were 5 bases for V and 7 bases for J; bases not matched to a gene: 14. Here the CDR3 reads CASSRGQDQLSNSPLHF. CDR3 nucleotides: TGCGCCAGCAGCAGAGGACAGGACCAACTATCGAATTCACCCCTCCACTTT.

The genes are TRBV5-4 and TRBJ2-1; D remains ambiguous. This CDR3 region has 15 residues. With 0 bases removed from V and 0 bases from J, the gap between germline ends came to 7 bases. Germline V lookup: CDR1 SGHNT, CDR2 YYREEE (reference sequence). CDR3: CASSLGRISYNEQFF. The CDR3 nucleotides read TGTGCCAGCAGCTTGGGGAGAATCTCCTACAATGAGCAGTTCTTC.

This clone was seen more than once but under ten times. The rearrangement joins TRBV2 to TRBJ2-1; 7 bases fit TRBD2. The CDR3 length is 16 residues. The V segment lost 1 base and the J segment 7 bases; nucleotides outside the gene matches: 10. Germline CDR1 reads SNHLY; CDR2 reads FYNNEI. The DNA for the CDR3 is TGTGCCAGCAGTGAAGGCGGGAGCATCGTACAGAATGAGCAGTTCTTC. Residues: CASSEGGSIVQNEQFF.

This clone was observed at least ten times. The chain links TRBV7-3 to TRBJ2-1; weak D call: TRBD1 (5 bases). The V end was cut by 5 bases, the J end by 0 bases, with 11 bases between. The CDR3 covers 15 residues. Looked up from germline, CDR1 is SGHTA and CDR2 is FQGTGA. In DNA form, the CDR3 reads TGTGCCAGCAGCGCCGGACATAACTCCTACAATGAGCAGTTCTTC. The encoded protein is CASSAGHNSYNEQFF.